One sample yielded the 22 T cell receptor beta chains listed below, sequenced in a study of blood T cell repertoires in COVID-19. Produced via immunoSEQ multiplex PCR; TCRdb's table is partial and in-frame only. The sample gives more than 250,000 clones, 89% of which show up once; nearly 6.5% is in the top ten. The sequencing input was peripheral blood. These receptors all stem from a man aged 18 to 35 who had recovered from COVID-19.

The rearrangement links TRBV4-2 to TRBJ2-7; a weak D match, TRBD1 (5 bases). With 0 bases removed from V and 2 bases from J, the gap between germline ends came to 14 bases. Germline values: CDR1 LGHNA, CDR2 YNFKEQ. CDR3 length: 16 amino acids. CDR3 loop: CASSQDLAGLTYEQYF. As DNA, the CDR3 is TGTGCCAGCAGCCAAGATTTGGCAGGGTTGACCTACGAGCAGTACTTC.

CDR3 protein: CSVEGQGWNTEAFF. Here the CDR3 DNA reads TGCAGCGTTGAGGGACAGGGGTGGAACACTGAAGCTTTCTTT. This chain uses TRBV29-1 with TRBJ1-1; 10 bases fit TRBD1. Germline CDR1 reads SQVTM; CDR2 reads ANQGSEA. This CDR3 has 14 residues. The J segment lost 1 base and the V segment lost 3 bases, leaving 2 bases of the junction unmatched. Together with reference TRBV29-1 and TRBJ1-1, the CDR3 gives the full variable domain: SAVISQKPSRDICQRGTSLTIQCQVDSQVTMMFWYRQQPGQSLTLIATANQGSEATYESGFVIDKFPISRPNLTFSTLTVSNMSPEDSSIYLCSVEGQGWNTEAFFGQGTRLTVV.

This clone was found a few times. This chain uses TRBV18 with TRBJ2-7, with D possibly TRBD1 on 6 matching bases. The CDR3 has 15 residues. Germline-derived CDR1 and CDR2 are KGHSH and LQKENI. V lost 4 bases, J lost 3 bases, and 16 bases lay in between. CDR3 in amino acids: CASSRQGPPDYEQYF. The CDR3 DNA follows: TGTGCCAGCTCACGTCAGGGGCCACCCGACTACGAGCAGTACTTC.

This chain links TRBV7-9 with TRBJ2-1; D is unresolved. The CDR3 sequence is 12 residues long. Germline V gives CDR1 SEHNR, CDR2 FQNEAQ (reference sequence). Deletions cut 3 bases from V and 10 bases from J, with 10 bases between. CDR3 protein: CASSFPYGEQFF. As DNA, the CDR3 is TGTGCCAGCAGCTTCCCTTACGGGGAGCAGTTCTTC.

The V and J genes are TRBV7-8 and TRBJ2-1; 12 bases line up with TRBD2. Trimming removed 4 bases from V and 12 bases from J; junction bases left unmatched: 7. In germline, CDR1 is SGHVS, CDR2 FQNEAQ. The CDR3 runs 14 residues. CDR3: CASSSGTSGSLQFF. As DNA, the CDR3 is TGTGCCAGCAGCTCCGGGACTAGCGGGTCTTTGCAGTTCTTC. Full variable domain (remainder filled in from reference TRBV7-8 and TRBJ2-1): GAGVSQSPRYKVAKRGQDVALRCDPISGHVSLFWYQQALGQGPEFLTYFQNEAQLDKSGLPSDRFFAERPEGSVSTLKIQRTQQEDSAVYLCASSSGTSGSLQFFGPGTRLTVL.

CDR3 in DNA: TGCGCCAGCAGCTTCGTCGGGGGAGGGCCAGAGACCCAGTACTTC. This codes for CASSFVGGGPETQYF. The chain carries TRBV5-1 and TRBJ2-5; 7 bases line up with TRBD2. The CDR3 extends over 15 amino acids. The V gene's germline CDR1 is SGHRS and CDR2 YFSETQ. The V segment lost 2 bases and the J segment 4 bases; nucleotides outside the gene matches: 8. Filled out from reference TRBV5-1 and TRBJ2-5, the complete variable domain reads KAGVTQTPRYLIKTRGQQVTLSCSPISGHRSVSWYQQTPGQGLQFLFEYFSETQRNKGNFPGRFSGRQFSNSRSEMNVSTLELGDSALYLCASSFVGGGPETQYFGPGTRLLVL.

The chain carries TRBV19 and TRBJ1-2, with 9 bases matching TRBD1. The germline V gene has CDR1 LNHDA and CDR2 SQIVND (reference sequence). V lost 6 bases and J lost 6; bases outside the gene matches: 11. The CDR3 runs 15 residues. CDR3 in amino acids: CASRLAGTGTHGYTF. The CDR3 DNA reads as TGTGCCAGTAGACTCGCAGGGACAGGGACCCATGGCTACACCTTC.

The chain joins TRBV4-1 to TRBJ2-1; D is possibly TRBD1 (6 bases). CDR1 is MGHRA, CDR2 YSYEKL, per germline. Trimming left V 3 bases short and J 1 base short, with 13 bases between. The CDR3 spans 16 residues. CDR3 sequence reads: CASSQASGDSYNEQFF. CDR3 nucleotide sequence: TGCGCCAGCAGCCAGGCATCAGGGGATTCCTACAATGAGCAGTTCTTC.

The chain couples TRBV13 to TRBJ2-2; 7 bases are a match to TRBD1. CDR1 and CDR2 (germline): PRHDT, FYEKMQ (reference sequence). J lost 3 bases, V lost 0 bases, and 13 bases had no gene match. The CDR3 loop spans 19 amino acids. The CDR3 loop is CASSLGRDRFSLYTGELFF. CDR3 bases: TGTGCCAGCAGCTTAGGCCGGGACAGATTCTCACTTTACACCGGGGAGCTGTTTTTT.

The chain is built from TRBV6-6 and TRBJ1-2, with D possibly matching TRBD1 (5 bases). The CDR3 is 12 amino acids. V gave up 8 bases and J gave up 4 bases, with 11 bases separating them. Germline-derived CDR1 and CDR2 are MNHNY and SVGAGI (reference sequence). Written as DNA, the CDR3 is TGTGCCAGCGGGACTGACTTCTATGGCTACACCTTC. Protein sequence: CASGTDFYGYTF.

V gene TRBV5-1 combines with J gene TRBJ1-1, with D unclear. Germline values: CDR1 SGHRS, CDR2 YFSETQ. V lost 4 bases to trimming and J lost 6 bases, with 13 bases between them. The CDR3 extends over 13 amino acids. The CDR3 DNA follows: TGCGCCAGCAGCCTGGAGGGAGTCGCTGAAGCTTTCTTT. Its protein product is CASSLEGVAEAFF.

The CDR3 sequence is CASSPGTSGINTGELFF. DNA of the CDR3: TGTGCCAGCTCACCGGGGACTAGCGGGATCAACACCGGGGAGCTGTTTTTT. V gene TRBV18 combines with J gene TRBJ2-2; 13 bases align to TRBD2. Germline V gene lookup returns CDR1 KGHSH and CDR2 LQKENI. The junction had 3 bases not matched to a gene; V was cut back by 3 bases and J by 2 bases. This CDR3 contains 17 residues.

This clone has just one count. This chain joins TRBV29-1 and TRBJ1-2; D gene unclear. Trimming removed 4 bases from V and 1 base from J, with 10 bases in between. The CDR3 consists of 13 residues. CDR1 is SQVTM, CDR2 ANQGSEA, per germline. In nucleotides, the CDR3 is TGCAGCGTTGTCGGAGGGAATAACTATGGCTACACCTTC. Its protein is CSVVGGNNYGYTF.

This rearrangement joins TRBV6-4 to TRBJ1-2, with D hard to call. V was clipped by 10 bases and J by 2 bases, with 17 bases between them. Germline CDR1 is MRHNA and CDR2 is SNTAGT. This CDR3 is 14 amino acids long. This CDR3 is CATLVGGDNYGYTF. CDR3 bases: TGTGCCACCCTAGTGGGAGGAGACAACTATGGCTACACCTTC.

V is TRBV6-5 and J is TRBJ2-1, with no clear D. CDR1 is MNHEY, CDR2 SVGAGI, per germline. Trimming stripped 0 bases from V and 0 bases from J, with 9 bases between. This CDR3 is built from 16 residues. The CDR3 DNA is TGTGCCAGCAGTTACTCAAGGCTAGTCTCCTACAATGAGCAGTTCTTC. It yields the protein CASSYSRLVSYNEQFF.

The chain couples TRBV19 to TRBJ2-7, with 7 bases matching TRBD1. CDR3 length: 15 amino acids. The J segment lost 1 base and the V segment lost 4 bases, leaving 7 bases of the junction unmatched. Germline CDR1 LNHDA, CDR2 SQIVND (reference sequence). Here the CDR3 reads CASSNPGQRSYEQYF. In DNA form, the CDR3 reads TGTGCCAGTAGTAATCCGGGACAGAGATCCTACGAGCAGTACTTC. Combining the CDR3 with reference TRBV19 and TRBJ2-7 gives the whole variable domain DGGITQSPKYLFRKEGQNVTLSCEQNLNHDAMYWYRQDPGQGLRLIYYSQIVNDFQKGDIAEGYSVSREKKESFPLTVTSAQKNPTAFYLCASSNPGQRSYEQYFGPGTRLTVT.

The V and J genes are TRBV29-1 and TRBJ2-7; TRBD2 agrees at 13 bases. This CDR3 is 14 amino acids long. Losses at the gene ends were 6 bases for V and 5 bases for J; bases not matched to a gene: 7. Germline V gene sequence: CDR1 SQVTM, CDR2 ANQGSEA. Written as DNA, the CDR3 is TGCAGCGTCTTACGGACTAGCGGGAGACACGAGCAGTACTTC. Translated, it gives CSVLRTSGRHEQYF.

This rearrangement joins TRBV4-2 to TRBJ1-6; D is perhaps TRBD1 (5 bases). The CDR3 runs 15 residues. From germline, CDR1 is LGHNA and CDR2 YNFKEQ. Trimming removed 0 bases from V and 9 bases from J, with 12 bases in between. The DNA of the CDR3 is TGTGCCAGCAGCCAAGATTCAGGGAACCTTTCACCCCTCCACTTT. The encoded protein is CASSQDSGNLSPLHF.

The V call is TRBV10-2, the J call TRBJ1-5; D perhaps matches TRBD1 (5 bases). This CDR3 has 15 amino acids. V lost 4 bases, J lost 2 bases, and 12 bases lay in between. The V gene's germline CDR1 is WSHSY and CDR2 SAAADI. CDR3 residues: CASSVGGDRNQPQHF. The CDR3 DNA reads as TGCGCCAGCAGTGTCGGGGGGGATCGCAATCAGCCCCAGCATTTT.

The CDR3, as DNA: TGTGCCAGCAGCCAGGACAGGGGTAGGCAAGAGACCCAGTACTTC. This gives the protein CASSQDRGRQETQYF. The chain carries TRBV7-2 and TRBJ2-5; 9 nucleotides align to TRBD1. Germline V CDR1 and CDR2: SGHTA, FQGNSA. The CDR3 runs to 15 residues. V shed 5 bases and J 2 bases; nucleotides not matched to a gene: 6.

The CDR3 is CASSVDRYTEAFF. The CDR3 DNA reads as TGTGCCAGTAGTGTGGACAGGTACACTGAAGCTTTCTTT. This rearrangement joins TRBV19 to TRBJ1-1; 7 positions match TRBD1. J was trimmed by 3 bases and V by 5 bases; bases with no gene match: 3. Germline V gene data show CDR1 as LNHDA and CDR2 as SQIVND (reference sequence). The length of the CDR3 is 13 residues.

The chain carries TRBV4-2 and TRBJ1-5; 7 bases line up with TRBD1. V shed 0 bases, J shed 1 base, and the junction held 3 bases outside the gene matches. CDR3 length: 16 amino acids. Germline lookup yields CDR1 LGHNA and CDR2 YNFKEQ. Here the CDR3 reads CASSQEHRGSNQPQHF. Written as DNA, the CDR3 is TGTGCCAGCAGCCAAGAGCACAGGGGAAGCAATCAGCCCCAGCATTTT.